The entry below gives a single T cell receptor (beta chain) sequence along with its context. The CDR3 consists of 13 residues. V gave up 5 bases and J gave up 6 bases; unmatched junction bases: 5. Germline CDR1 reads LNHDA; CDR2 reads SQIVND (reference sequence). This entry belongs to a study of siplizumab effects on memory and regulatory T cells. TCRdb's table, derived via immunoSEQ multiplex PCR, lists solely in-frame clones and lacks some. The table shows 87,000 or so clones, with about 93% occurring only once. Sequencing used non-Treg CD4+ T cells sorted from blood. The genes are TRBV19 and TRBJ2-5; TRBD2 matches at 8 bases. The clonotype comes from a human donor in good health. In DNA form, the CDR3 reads TGTGCCAGTAGTCCGGGGGGGCGACAGACCCAGTACTTC. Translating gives CASSPGGRQTQYF.